One and the same sample provided the 8 T cell receptor beta chains below, sequenced in a study of CD8 T cells in Susac syndrome. Reverse transcription of roughly 0.5 to 1 ug RNA was performed with random hexamers. MiXCR, run by TCRdb on the immunoSEQ multiplex PCR reads, gives a single entry per CDR3 protein. The data hold 150,000 to 200,000 distinct CDR3 sequences, with 90% to 96% observed a single time. Sample: CD4+ T cells from PBMCs. Receptors originate from a human donor with Susac syndrome.

This chain uses TRBV5-1 with TRBJ2-1; 7 nucleotides agree with TRBD2. With 3 bases clipped from V and 0 bases from J, the junction kept 0 bases outside the gene matches. This CDR3 has 14 residues. Germline lookup yields CDR1 SGHRS and CDR2 YFSETQ. The CDR3 sequence is CASSSGGSYNEQFF. CDR3 in DNA: TGCGCCAGCAGCTCGGGAGGCTCCTACAATGAGCAGTTCTTC.

The V and J genes are TRBV7-9 and TRBJ2-5, with unresolved D. V shed 7 bases and J shed 5 bases, with 17 bases lying between them. The CDR3 sequence is 14 residues long. The germline V gene encodes CDR1 SEHNR and CDR2 FQNEAQ (reference sequence). In DNA form, the CDR3 reads TGTGCCAGCATCCTTGGAGTGGGTGCCGAGACCCAGTACTTC. It specifies CASILGVGAETQYF.

In its sample, this clonotype was seen once. The V gene is TRBV3-1, the J gene TRBJ2-1; 8 bases fit TRBD1. The J segment lost 10 bases and the V segment lost 3 bases, leaving 17 bases of the junction unmatched. Germline values: CDR1 LGHDT, CDR2 YNNKEL (reference sequence). This CDR3 comprises 17 residues. CDR3 DNA sequence: TGTGCCAGCAGCCATTTCCTCGGAGGACAGGGATGGGGCGAGCAGTTCTTC. The encoded protein is CASSHFLGGQGWGEQFF.

This clonotype was observed a single time. The V call is TRBV6-2 or TRBV6-3, the J call TRBJ2-1; D might be TRBD1 (5 bases). The CDR3 is made up of 13 amino acids. Trimming took off 7 bases at V and 6 bases at J, with 13 bases between the two ends. The germline V gene encodes CDR1 MNHEY and CDR2 SVGEGT. The CDR3 sequence: CASTQAGPNEQFF. DNA for the CDR3: TGTGCCAGCACCCAAGCAGGGCCCAATGAGCAGTTCTTC.

The chain carries TRBV29-1 and TRBJ1-1; TRBD1 is a possible D gene (5 bases). Trimming took 6 bases from V and 11 from J, leaving 22 bases between them. The CDR3 sequence is 13 residues long. CDR1 and CDR2 from the germline V gene are SQVTM and ANQGSEA. The CDR3 bases are TGCAGCGTGGCCGGACCAAGGACAAGCGCGGCTTTCTTT. Its protein is CSVAGPRTSAAFF. The full variable domain, rest sourced from reference TRBV29-1 and TRBJ1-1, is SAVISQKPSRDICQRGTSLTIQCQVDSQVTMMFWYRQQPGQSLTLIATANQGSEATYESGFVIDKFPISRPNLTFSTLTVSNMSPEDSSIYLCSVAGPRTSAAFFGQGTRLTVV.

This clonotype was counted once. This chain uses TRBV18 with TRBJ1-2, with TRBD1 matching 9 bases. V lost 2 bases to trimming and J lost 7 bases; unmatched junction nucleotides: 5. The germline V gene has CDR1 KGHSH and CDR2 LQKENI. The CDR3 is 14 residues long. The CDR3 is CASSPTGGSCGYTF. For the CDR3, the DNA is TGTGCCAGCTCACCAACAGGGGGCTCCTGTGGCTACACCTTC.

The rearrangement uses TRBV29-1 and TRBJ1-2; D is unresolved. Germline V gene data show CDR1 as SQVTM and CDR2 as ANQGSEA. The length of the CDR3 is 14 residues. Trimming cost V 0 bases and J 4 bases, with 12 bases left between them. The DNA for the CDR3 is TGCAGCGTTGAAGATCGAGATTTACTCTATGGCTACACCTTC. It is translated as CSVEDRDLLYGYTF.

The rearrangement links TRBV6-6 to TRBJ2-5; possibly TRBD1 for D (6 bases). This CDR3 comprises 13 residues. Between the trimmed V and J ends, which lost 6 bases and 5 bases, there was a span of 13 bases. Germline V gives CDR1 MNHNY, CDR2 SVGAGI (reference sequence). The CDR3 here is CASSNRAGETQYF. The CDR3 DNA sequence: TGTGCCAGCAGCAACAGGGCAGGGGAGACCCAGTACTTC.